The 2 T cell receptor beta chains below come from one sample, sequenced in a study of shared clonotypes between healthy human individuals. Clones were read by immunoSEQ multiplex PCR, and TCRdb kept only the in-frame ones, dropping some. The sample shows some 2.4 million clones, under 95% of them seen only once. The sequencing sample was made of naive CD4+ T cells from PBMCs. The subset was: CD45RA+ positively selected. The origin of the receptors is a man in his late teens or twenties in good health. Some clones in this sample may be carry-over from other donors' samples.

This clone was counted a few times. One end of the junction does not line up with germline, which may come from a read error. The rearrangement uses TRBV2 and TRBJ1-4; D ambiguous. Germline lookup yields CDR1 SNHLY and CDR2 FYNNEI. The CDR3 is made up of 11 amino acids. The CDR3 sequence: CASSEEGGLVF. CDR3 bases: TGTGCCAGCAGTGAAGAGGGAGGGTTGGTTTTT.

The DNA of the CDR3 is TGTGCCAGCAGCTTAGGGGGTCATGCGTACGAGCAGTACTTC. The encoded protein is CASSLGGHAYEQYF. The chain employs TRBV11-3 and TRBJ2-7, with D uncertain. This CDR3 has 14 amino acids. Germline V gene sequence: CDR1 SGHNT, CDR2 YENEEA. Trimming shortened V by 1 base and J by 4 bases, and 11 bases separated the two germline ends.